This T cell receptor (beta chain) was captured by sequencing in a study of shared clonotypes between healthy human individuals. It was across several immunoSEQ plates that each subset's genomic DNA was evenly split. Using immunoSEQ multiplex PCR, the repertoire was profiled, and TCRdb retains in-frame clones only, with some absent. The sample includes about 1.1 million clones, around 77% seen only once; the top ten take roughly 0.83%. Trimming took off 1 base at V and 5 bases at J, with 0 bases between the two ends. The length of the CDR3 is 10 residues. CDR1 SGHVS and CDR2 FNYEAQ come from the germline V gene.

The sequence came from a man between 18 and 29 years old in good health. Some clones in this sample may be carry-over from other donors' samples. V is TRBV7-6 and J is TRBJ2-7, with D hard to call. The sample comprised memory CD4+ T cells from PBMCs. Subset in this sample: CD45RA-negative fraction. Here the CDR3 DNA reads TGTGCCAGCAGCTTAGACGAGCAGTACTTC. Its translation: CASSLDEQYF.